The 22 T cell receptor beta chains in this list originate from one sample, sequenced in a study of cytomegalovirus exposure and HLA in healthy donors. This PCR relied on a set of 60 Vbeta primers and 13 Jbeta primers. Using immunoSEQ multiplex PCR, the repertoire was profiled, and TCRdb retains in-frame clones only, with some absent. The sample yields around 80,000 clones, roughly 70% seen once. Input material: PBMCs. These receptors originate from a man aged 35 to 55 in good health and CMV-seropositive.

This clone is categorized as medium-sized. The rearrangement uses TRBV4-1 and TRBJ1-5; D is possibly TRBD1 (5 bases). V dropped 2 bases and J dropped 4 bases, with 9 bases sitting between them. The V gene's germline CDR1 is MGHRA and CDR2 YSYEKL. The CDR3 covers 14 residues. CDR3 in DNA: TGCGCCAGCAGCCAACCAGACAGAAATCAGCCCCAGCATTTT. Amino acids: CASSQPDRNQPQHF.

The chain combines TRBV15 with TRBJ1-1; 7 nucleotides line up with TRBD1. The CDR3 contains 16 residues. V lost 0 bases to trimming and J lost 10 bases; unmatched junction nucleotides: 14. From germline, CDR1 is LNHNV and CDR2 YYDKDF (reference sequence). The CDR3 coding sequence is TGTGCCACCAGCAGAGATTTAGTGACTCCAGGGGGTGGAGCTTTCTTT. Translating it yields CATSRDLVTPGGGAFF.

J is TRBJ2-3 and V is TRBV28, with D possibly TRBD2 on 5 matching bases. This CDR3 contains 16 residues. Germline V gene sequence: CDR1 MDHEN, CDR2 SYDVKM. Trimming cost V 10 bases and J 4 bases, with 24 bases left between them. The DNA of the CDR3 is TGTGCCACCAGATCCCCATGGTCCCCGAGGGCAGATACGCAGTATTTT. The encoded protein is CATRSPWSPRADTQYF.

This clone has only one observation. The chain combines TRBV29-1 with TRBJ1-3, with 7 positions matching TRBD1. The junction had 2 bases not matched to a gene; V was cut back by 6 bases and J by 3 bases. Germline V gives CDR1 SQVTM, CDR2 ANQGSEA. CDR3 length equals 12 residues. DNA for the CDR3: TGCAGCGTGGGGACAGATGGAAACACCATATATTTT. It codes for CSVGTDGNTIYF.

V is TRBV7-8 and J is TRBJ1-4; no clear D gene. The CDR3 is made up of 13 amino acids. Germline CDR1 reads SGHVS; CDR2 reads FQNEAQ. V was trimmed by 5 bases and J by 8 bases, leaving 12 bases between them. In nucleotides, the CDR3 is TGTGCCAGCAGCGGAGGGCCTGGCGAAAAACTGTTTTTT. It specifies CASSGGPGEKLFF.

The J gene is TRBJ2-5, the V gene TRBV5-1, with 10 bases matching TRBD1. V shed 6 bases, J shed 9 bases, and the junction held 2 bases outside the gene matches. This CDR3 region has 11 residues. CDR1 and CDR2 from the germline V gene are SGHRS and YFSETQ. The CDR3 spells CASIGQGAQYF. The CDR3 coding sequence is TGCGCCAGCATTGGACAGGGGGCCCAGTACTTC.

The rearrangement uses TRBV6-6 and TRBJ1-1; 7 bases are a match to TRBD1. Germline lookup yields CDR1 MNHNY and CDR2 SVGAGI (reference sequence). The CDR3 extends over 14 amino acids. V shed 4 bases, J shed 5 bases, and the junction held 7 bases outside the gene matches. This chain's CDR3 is CASSSRGIATEAFF. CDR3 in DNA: TGTGCCAGCAGTTCCAGGGGGATTGCGACTGAAGCTTTCTTT.

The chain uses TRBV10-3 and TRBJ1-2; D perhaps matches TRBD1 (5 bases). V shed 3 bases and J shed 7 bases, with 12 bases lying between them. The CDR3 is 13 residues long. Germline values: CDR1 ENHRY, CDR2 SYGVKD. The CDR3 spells CAISDGGGGGYTF. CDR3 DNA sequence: TGTGCCATCAGTGACGGGGGGGGAGGTGGCTACACCTTC.

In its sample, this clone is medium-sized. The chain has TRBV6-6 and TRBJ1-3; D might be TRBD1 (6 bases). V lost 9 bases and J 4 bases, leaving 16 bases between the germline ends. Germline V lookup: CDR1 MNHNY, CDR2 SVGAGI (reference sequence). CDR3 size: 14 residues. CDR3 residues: CASTVNRVGNTIYF. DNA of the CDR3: TGTGCCAGTACAGTGAACAGGGTCGGAAACACCATATATTTT.

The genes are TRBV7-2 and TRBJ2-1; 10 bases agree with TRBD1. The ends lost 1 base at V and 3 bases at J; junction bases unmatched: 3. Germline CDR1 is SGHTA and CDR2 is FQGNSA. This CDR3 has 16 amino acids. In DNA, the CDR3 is TGTGCCAGCAGCTTAGGCGGGACAGGGGACTACAATGAGCAGTTCTTC. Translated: CASSLGGTGDYNEQFF.

CDR3 DNA: TGTGCCAGCAGCTTAGTGGGGGGGTCAGAGCCCCAGTATTTT. Its protein is CASSLVGGSEPQYF. V and J are TRBV7-9 and TRBJ1-5; 7 bases match TRBD2. The end of the DNA fits TRBJ2-3 better, so the J call may be wrong. The CDR3 covers 14 residues. Germline CDR1 is SEHNR and CDR2 is FQNEAQ (reference sequence).

CDR3 sequence reads: CASSATTEAYNEQFF. The CDR3, as DNA: TGTGCCAGCAGTGCGACGACGGAGGCCTACAATGAGCAGTTCTTC. The chain is built from TRBV27 and TRBJ2-1; a possible D gene is TRBD2 (5 bases). CDR1 is MNHEY, CDR2 SMNVEV, per germline (reference sequence). This CDR3 has 15 amino acids. Trimming shortened V by 5 bases and J by 2 bases, and 13 bases separated the two germline ends.

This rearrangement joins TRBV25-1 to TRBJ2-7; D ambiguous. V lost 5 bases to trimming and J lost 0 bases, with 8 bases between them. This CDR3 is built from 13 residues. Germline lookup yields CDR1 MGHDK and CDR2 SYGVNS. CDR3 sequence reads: CASSLLASYEQYF. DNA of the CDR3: TGTGCCAGCAGTTTGTTAGCCTCCTACGAGCAGTACTTC.

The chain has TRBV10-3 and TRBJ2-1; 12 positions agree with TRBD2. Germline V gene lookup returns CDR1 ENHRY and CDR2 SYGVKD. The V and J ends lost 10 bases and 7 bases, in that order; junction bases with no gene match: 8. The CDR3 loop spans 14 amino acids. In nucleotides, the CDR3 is TGTGCCACCCGGACTAGCGGGATCCAGAATGAGCAGTTCTTC. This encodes CATRTSGIQNEQFF.

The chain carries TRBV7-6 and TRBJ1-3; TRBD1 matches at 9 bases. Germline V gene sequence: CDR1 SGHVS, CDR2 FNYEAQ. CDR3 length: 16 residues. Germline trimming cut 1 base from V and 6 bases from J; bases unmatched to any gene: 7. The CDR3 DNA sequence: TGTGCCAGCAGCTTAGGCGACAGGGGGTTCGAAAACACCATATATTTT. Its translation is CASSLGDRGFENTIYF.

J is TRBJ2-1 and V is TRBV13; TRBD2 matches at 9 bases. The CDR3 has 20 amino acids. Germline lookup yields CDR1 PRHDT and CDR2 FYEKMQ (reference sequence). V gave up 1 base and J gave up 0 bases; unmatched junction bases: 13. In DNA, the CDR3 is TGTGCCAGCAGCTTAGTCTTACAGGGAAATAGCGGGGGCTCCTACAATGAGCAGTTCTTC. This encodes CASSLVLQGNSGGSYNEQFF.

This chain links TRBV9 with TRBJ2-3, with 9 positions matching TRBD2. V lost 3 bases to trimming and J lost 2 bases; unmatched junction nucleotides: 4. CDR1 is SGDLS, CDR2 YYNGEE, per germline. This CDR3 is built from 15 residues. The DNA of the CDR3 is TGTGCCAGCAGCGAGCGGGGGGCCGCCACAGATACGCAGTATTTT. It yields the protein CASSERGAATDTQYF.

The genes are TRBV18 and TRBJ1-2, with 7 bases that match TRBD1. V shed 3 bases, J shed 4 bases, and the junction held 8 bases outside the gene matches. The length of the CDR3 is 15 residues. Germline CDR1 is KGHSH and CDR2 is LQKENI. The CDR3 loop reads CASSPEQGVGYGYTF. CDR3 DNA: TGTGCCAGCTCACCGGAGCAGGGGGTCGGCTATGGCTACACCTTC.

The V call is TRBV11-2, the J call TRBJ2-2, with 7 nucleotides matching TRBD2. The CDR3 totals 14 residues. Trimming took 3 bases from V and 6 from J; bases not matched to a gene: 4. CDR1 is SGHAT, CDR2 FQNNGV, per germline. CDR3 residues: CASSLLGGAGELFF. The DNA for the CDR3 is TGTGCCAGCAGCTTGTTGGGGGGGGCCGGGGAGCTGTTTTTT.

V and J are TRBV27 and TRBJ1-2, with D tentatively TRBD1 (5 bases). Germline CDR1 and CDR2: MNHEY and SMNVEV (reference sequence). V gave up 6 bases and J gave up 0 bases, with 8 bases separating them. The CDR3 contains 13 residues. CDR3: CASRQATNYGYTF. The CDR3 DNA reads TGTGCCAGCAGACAGGCTACTAACTATGGCTACACCTTC.

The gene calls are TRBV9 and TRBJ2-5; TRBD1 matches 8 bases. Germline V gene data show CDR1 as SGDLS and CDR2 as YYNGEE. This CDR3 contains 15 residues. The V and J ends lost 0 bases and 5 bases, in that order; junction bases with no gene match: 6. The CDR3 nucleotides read TGTGCCAGCAGCGTAGAGTCAGGGGGCTGGGAGACCCAGTACTTC. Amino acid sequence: CASSVESGGWETQYF.

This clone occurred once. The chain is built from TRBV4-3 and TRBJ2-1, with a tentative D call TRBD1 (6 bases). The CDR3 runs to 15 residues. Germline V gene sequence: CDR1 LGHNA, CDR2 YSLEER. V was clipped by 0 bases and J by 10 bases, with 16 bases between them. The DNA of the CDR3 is TGCGCCAGCAGCCAAGATTGGGTCCTTGGGACAGAGCAGTTCTTC. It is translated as CASSQDWVLGTEQFF.